This T cell receptor beta chain came from a study of blood T cells in healthy people across ages. Researchers isolated at least 7 million PBMCs per sample. V lost 1 base, J lost 7 bases, and 8 bases stayed unmatched. The CDR3 contains 16 residues. Looked up from germline, CDR1 is LGHDT and CDR2 is YNNKEL (reference sequence). Alongside a J-beta primer mix, a sample-barcoded 5' primer served in a second PCR lasting about 7 to 11 cycles. TCRdb independently ran MiXCR on the 5' RACE reads; one entry per CDR3 protein. The profile shows fewer than 600,000 distinct CDR3 sequences, roughly a quarter of them singletons. There are a few counts of this clonotype. This sample also belongs to another study, concerning T cells of mothers and their children. That investigation notes: Reads recorded for TCR beta CDR3 numbered over 9 million per mother and some 3.3 million per child.

The clonotype originates from a boy aged 2 to 10 in good health. Sequencing was carried out using blood. The rearrangement uses TRBV3-1 and TRBJ2-1; TRBD1 agrees at 9 bases. CDR3 protein: CASSQVGTGFGNEQFF. For the CDR3, the DNA is TGTGCCAGCAGCCAAGTTGGGACAGGGTTCGGGAATGAGCAGTTCTTC.